The TCR beta chain described here comes from a study of T cell changes during pregnancy in multiple sclerosis. The CDR3 length is 16 residues. The V end lost 2 bases, the J end lost 1 base, and 15 bases lay between the germline ends. Germline CDR1 is MDHEN and CDR2 is SYDVKM. Profiling relied on immunoSEQ multiplex PCR, and the TCRdb table lists in-frame clones only, not all of them. The sample consists of over 80,000 clones, around 93% of them appearing once. This clone was counted once. The sequence came from a female donor in good health, enrolled as a control in a pregnancy study. Sample: peripheral blood, taken in the third trimester of pregnancy. V and J are TRBV28 and TRBJ2-7; weak D call: TRBD2 (6 bases). DNA of the CDR3: TGTGCCAGCAGTTTAGGAAAGGCTAGCGCATCCTACGAGCAGTACTTC. It yields the protein CASSLGKASASYEQYF.